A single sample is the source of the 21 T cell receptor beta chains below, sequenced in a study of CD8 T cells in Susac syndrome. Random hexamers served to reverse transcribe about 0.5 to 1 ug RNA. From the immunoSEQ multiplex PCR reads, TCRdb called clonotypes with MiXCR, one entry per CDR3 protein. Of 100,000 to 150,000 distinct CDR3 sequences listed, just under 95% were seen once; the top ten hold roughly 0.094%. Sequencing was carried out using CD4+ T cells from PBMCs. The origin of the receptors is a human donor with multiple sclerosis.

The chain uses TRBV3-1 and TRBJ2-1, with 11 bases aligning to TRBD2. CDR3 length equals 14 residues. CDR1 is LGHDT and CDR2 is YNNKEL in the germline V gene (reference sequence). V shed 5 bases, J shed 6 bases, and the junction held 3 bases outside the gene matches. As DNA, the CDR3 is TGTGCCAGCAGCTTAGCGGGGGGGCTCAATGAGCAGTTCTTC. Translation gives CASSLAGGLNEQFF.

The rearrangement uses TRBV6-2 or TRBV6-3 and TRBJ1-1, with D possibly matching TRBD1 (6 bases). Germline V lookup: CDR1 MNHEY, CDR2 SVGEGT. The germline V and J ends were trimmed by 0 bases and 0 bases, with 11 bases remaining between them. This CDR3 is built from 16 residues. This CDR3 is CASSYSVQGMNTEAFF. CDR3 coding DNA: TGTGCCAGCAGTTACTCTGTCCAGGGGATGAACACTGAAGCTTTCTTT.

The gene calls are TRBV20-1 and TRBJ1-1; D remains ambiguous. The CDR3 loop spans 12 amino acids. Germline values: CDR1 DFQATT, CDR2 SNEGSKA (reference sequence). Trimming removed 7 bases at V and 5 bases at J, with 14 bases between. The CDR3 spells CSVSPGGTEAFF. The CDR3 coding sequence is TGCAGTGTTTCCCCTGGTGGGACTGAAGCTTTCTTT.

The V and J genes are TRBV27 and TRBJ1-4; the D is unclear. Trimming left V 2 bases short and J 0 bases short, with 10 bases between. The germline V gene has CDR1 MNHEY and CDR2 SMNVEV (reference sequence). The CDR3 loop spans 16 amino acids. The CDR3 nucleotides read TGTGCCAGCAGTTTACAGGCAGCCGCAACTAATGAAAAACTGTTTTTT. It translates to CASSLQAAATNEKLFF.

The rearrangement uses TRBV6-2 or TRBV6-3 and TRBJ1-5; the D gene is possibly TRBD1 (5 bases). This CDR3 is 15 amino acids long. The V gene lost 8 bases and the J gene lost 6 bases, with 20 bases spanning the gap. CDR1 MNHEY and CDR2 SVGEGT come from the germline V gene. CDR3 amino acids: CASSPGHNEVQPQHF. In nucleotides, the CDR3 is TGTGCCAGCTCCCCCGGACATAACGAAGTTCAGCCCCAGCATTTT.

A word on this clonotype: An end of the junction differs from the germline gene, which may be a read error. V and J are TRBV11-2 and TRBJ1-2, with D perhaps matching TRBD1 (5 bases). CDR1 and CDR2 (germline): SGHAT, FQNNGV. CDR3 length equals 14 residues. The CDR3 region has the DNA TGTGCCAGCAGACTTCTCGGGGGAAGTAAGGAAGATTCCTTC. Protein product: CASRLLGGSKEDSF.

The CDR3 sequence is CASSSLGQGDEKLFF. The CDR3 bases are TGTGCCAGCAGTTCCCTCGGACAGGGGGATGAAAAACTGTTTTTT. This chain connects TRBV25-1 to TRBJ1-4; 10 bases agree with TRBD1. V lost 5 bases to trimming and J lost 6 bases; unmatched junction nucleotides: 6. CDR3 length equals 15 residues. Germline V lookup: CDR1 MGHDK, CDR2 SYGVNS.

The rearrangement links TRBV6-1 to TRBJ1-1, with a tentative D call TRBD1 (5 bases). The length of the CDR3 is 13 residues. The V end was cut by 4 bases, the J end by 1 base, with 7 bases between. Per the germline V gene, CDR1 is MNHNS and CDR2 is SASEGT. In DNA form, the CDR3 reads TGTGCCAGCAGTGCCACAGGGAACACTGAAGCTTTCTTT. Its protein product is CASSATGNTEAFF.

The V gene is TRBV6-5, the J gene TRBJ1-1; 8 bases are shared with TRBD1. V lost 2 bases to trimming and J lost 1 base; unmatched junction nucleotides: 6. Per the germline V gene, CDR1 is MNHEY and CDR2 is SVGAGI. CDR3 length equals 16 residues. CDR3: CASSYLGQGGNTEAFF. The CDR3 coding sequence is TGTGCCAGCAGTTACCTCGGACAGGGAGGGAACACTGAAGCTTTCTTT.

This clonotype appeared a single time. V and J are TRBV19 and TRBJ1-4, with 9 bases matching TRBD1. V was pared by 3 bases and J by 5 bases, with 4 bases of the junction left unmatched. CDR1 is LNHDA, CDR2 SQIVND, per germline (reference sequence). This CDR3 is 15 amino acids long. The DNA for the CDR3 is TGTGCCAGTAGTATCAAGGGACAGGGAAATGAAAAACTGTTTTTT. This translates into CASSIKGQGNEKLFF.

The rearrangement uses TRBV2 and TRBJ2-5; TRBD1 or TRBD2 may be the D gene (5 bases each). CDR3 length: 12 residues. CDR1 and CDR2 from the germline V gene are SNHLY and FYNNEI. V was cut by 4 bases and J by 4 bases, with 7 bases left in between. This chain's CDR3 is CASSAGGETQYF. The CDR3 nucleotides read TGTGCCAGCAGTGCTGGGGGAGAGACCCAGTACTTC.

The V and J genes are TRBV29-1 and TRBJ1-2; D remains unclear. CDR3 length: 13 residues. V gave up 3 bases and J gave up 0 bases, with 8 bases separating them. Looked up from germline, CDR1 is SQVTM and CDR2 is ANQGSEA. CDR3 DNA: TGCAGCGTTGAGTACAGACCTAACTATGGCTACACCTTC. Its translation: CSVEYRPNYGYTF. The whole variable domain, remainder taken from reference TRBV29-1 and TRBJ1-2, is SAVISQKPSRDICQRGTSLTIQCQVDSQVTMMFWYRQQPGQSLTLIATANQGSEATYESGFVIDKFPISRPNLTFSTLTVSNMSPEDSSIYLCSVEYRPNYGYTFGSGTRLTVV.

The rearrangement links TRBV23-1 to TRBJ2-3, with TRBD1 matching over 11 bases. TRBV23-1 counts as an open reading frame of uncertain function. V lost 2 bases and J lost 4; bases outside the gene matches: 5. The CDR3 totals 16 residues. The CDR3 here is CASSQPRTGGSDTQYF. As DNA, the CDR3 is TGCGCCAGCAGTCAACCGAGGACAGGGGGCTCAGATACGCAGTATTTT.

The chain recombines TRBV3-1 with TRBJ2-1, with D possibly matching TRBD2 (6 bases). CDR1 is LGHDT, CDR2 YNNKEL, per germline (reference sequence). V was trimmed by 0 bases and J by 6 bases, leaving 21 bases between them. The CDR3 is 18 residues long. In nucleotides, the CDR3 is TGTGCCAGCAGCCAAGATTTAGGTTGGGGGGTCCGGGGCAATGAGCAGTTCTTC. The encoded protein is CASSQDLGWGVRGNEQFF.

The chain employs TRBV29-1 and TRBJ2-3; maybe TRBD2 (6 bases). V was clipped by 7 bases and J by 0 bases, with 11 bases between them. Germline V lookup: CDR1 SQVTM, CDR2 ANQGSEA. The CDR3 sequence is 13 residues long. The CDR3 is CSGHSGSTDTQYF. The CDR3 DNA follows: TGCAGCGGACATAGCGGCAGCACAGATACGCAGTATTTT.

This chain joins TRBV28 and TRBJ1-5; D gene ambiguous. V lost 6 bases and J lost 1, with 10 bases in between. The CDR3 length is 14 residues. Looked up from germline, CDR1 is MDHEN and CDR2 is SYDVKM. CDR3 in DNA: TGTGCCAGCAGCCTGATGCGAAGCAATCAGCCCCAGCATTTT. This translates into CASSLMRSNQPQHF.

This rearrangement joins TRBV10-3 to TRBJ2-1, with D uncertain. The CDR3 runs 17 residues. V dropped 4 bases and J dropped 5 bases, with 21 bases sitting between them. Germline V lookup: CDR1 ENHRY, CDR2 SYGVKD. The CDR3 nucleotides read TGTGCCATCAGTGGGAAGGATGGAAGTCCTAGGGACAATGAGCAGTTCTTC. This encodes CAISGKDGSPRDNEQFF.

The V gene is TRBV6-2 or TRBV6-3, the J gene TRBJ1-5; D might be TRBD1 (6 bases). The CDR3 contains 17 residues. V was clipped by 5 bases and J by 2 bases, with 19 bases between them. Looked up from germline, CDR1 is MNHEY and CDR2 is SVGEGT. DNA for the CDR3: TGTGCCAGCAGTCCCGGACAGCGAAAGTATGGCAATCAGCCCCAGCATTTT. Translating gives CASSPGQRKYGNQPQHF.

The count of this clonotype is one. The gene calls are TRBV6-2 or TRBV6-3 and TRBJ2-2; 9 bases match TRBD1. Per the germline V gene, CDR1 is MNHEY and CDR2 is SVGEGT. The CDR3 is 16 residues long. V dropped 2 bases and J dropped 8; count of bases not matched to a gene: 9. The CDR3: CASSYRAQGARGELFF. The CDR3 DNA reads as TGTGCCAGCAGTTACCGAGCACAGGGGGCGCGAGGGGAGCTGTTTTTT.

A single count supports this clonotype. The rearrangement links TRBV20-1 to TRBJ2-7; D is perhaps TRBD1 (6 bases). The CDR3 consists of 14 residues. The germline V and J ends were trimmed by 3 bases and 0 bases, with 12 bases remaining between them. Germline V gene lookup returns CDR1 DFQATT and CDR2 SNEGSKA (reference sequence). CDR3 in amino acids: CSARDSQSSYEQYF. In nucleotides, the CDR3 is TGCAGTGCTAGGGACAGCCAGAGCTCCTACGAGCAGTACTTC.

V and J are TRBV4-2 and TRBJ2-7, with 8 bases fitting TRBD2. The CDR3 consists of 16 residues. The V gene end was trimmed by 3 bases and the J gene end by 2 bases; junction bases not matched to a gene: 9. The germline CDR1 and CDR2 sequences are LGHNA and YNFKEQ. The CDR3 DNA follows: TGTGCCAGCAGCCATGCCTCGGGGGGGCTCGCCTACGAGCAGTACTTC. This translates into CASSHASGGLAYEQYF.